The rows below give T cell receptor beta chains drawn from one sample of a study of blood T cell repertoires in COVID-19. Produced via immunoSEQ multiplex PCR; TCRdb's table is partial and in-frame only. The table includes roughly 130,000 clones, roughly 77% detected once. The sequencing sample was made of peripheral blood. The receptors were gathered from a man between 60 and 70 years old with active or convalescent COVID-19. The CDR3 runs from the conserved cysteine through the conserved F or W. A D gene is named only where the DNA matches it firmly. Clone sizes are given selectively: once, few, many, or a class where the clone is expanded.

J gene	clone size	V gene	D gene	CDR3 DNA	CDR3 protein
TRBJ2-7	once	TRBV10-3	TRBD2	TGTGCCATCAGTGATGGGACAGGCAGGACTAGCGGATCCTACGAGCAGTACTTC	CAISDGTGRTSGSYEQYF
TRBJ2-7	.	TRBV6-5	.	TGTGCCAGCAATGCGGGCTCGCACTCCTACGAGCAGTACTTC	CASNAGSHSYEQYF
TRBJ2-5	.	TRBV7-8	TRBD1	TGTGCCAGCAGCTTAGCGGGACAGGCCGTGCGAGAGACCCAGTACTTC	CASSLAGQAVRETQYF
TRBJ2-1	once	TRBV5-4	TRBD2	TGTGCCAGCAGCTTCCGGCTAGCGGGAGAAGAGGAGCAGTTCTTC	CASSFRLAGEEEQFF
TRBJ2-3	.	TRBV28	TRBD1	TGTGCCAGCAGCACAGGGGGCCCGGTTCAGGATACGCAGTATTTT	CASSTGGPVQDTQYF
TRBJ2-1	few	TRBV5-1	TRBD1	TGCGCCAGCAGCTCGGGACAGGGGGCCCGCAATGAGCAGTTCTTC	CASSSGQGARNEQFF
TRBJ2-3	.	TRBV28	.	TGTGCCAGCAGTCTGACTACCAGCACAGATACGCAGTATTTT	CASSLTTSTDTQYF
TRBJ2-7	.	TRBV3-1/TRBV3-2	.	TGTGCCAGCAGCCAAGAGGGAGGACGAACGCAGTACTTC	CASSQEGGRTQYF
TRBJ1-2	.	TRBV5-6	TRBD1	TGTGCCAGCAGACGGGAAGGTGGGACAGGGCCCTATGGCTACACCTTC	CASRREGGTGPYGYTF
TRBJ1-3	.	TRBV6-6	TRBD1	TGTGCCAGCAGTTACGCCGGGACAGCTGGAAACACCATATATTTT	CASSYAGTAGNTIYF
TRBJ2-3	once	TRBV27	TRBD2	TGTGCCAGCAGGATCAGCGGGAGTGCAGATACGCAGTATTTT	CASRISGSADTQYF
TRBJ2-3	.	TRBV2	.	TGTGCCAGCACCGCGGGGGCTGATACAGATACGCAGTATTTT	CASTAGADTDTQYF
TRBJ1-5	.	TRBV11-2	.	TGTGCCAGCAGCTCTGGGGGCAGGGGACAGCCCCAGCATTTT	CASSSGGRGQPQHF
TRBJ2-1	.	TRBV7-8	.	TGTGCCAGCAGCTTAGTGGAGGTAACGGAGGCGAACTACAATGAGCAGTTCTTC	CASSLVEVTEANYNEQFF
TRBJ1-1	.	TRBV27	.	TGTGCCAGCAGTGTTACAGCGAACACTGAAGCTTTCTTT	CASSVTANTEAFF
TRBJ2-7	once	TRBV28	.	TGTGCCAGCAGTTCGCTTAGCGGAATTGCCTCCTACGAGCAGTACTTC	CASSSLSGIASYEQYF
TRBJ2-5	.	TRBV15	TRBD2	TGTGCCACCGCCACGGAACTAGCGGTCCTGATAGAGACCCAGTACTTC	CATATELAVLIETQYF
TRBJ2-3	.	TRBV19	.	TGTGCCAGTAGCAACCTCGCTCGAGCAGATACGCAGTATTTT	CASSNLARADTQYF
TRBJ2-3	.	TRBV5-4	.	TGTGCCAGCAGCCCAACAGGGTTTCGCACAGATACGCAGTATTTT	CASSPTGFRTDTQYF
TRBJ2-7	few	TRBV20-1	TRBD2	TGCAGTGCTAGTTATACTAGCGGGAGTTCCATCCACGAGCAGTACTTC	CSASYTSGSSIHEQYF
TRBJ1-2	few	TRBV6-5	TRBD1	TGTGCCAGCAGGACTGGACCAGGGGGCGGTGGCTACACCTTC	CASRTGPGGGGYTF
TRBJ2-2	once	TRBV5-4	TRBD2	TGTGCCACCAGCGGGAGGACGAACACCGGGGAGCTGTTTTTT	CATSGRTNTGELFF
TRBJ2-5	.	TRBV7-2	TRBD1	TGTGCCAGCAGCTGGGGACAGGGGTGGGAGACCCAGTACTTC	CASSWGQGWETQYF
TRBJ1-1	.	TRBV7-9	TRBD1	TGTGCCAGCAGCTTACCGGACAGGGGTAACACTGAAGCTTTCTTT	CASSLPDRGNTEAFF
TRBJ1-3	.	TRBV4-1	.	TGCGCCAGTTCGACAGGCTCTGGAAACACCATATATTTT	CASSTGSGNTIYF
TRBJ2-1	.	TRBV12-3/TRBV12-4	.	TGTGCCAGCAACCTCGGGGCCTACAATGAGCAGTTCTTC	CASNLGAYNEQFF
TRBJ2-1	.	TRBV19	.	TGTGCCAGTAGTACCCGCATCGGTGAGCAGTTCTTC	CASSTRIGEQFF
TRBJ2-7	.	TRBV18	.	TGTGCCAGCTCACCGAAGGGGGATAGGGAGCAGTACTTC	CASSPKGDREQYF